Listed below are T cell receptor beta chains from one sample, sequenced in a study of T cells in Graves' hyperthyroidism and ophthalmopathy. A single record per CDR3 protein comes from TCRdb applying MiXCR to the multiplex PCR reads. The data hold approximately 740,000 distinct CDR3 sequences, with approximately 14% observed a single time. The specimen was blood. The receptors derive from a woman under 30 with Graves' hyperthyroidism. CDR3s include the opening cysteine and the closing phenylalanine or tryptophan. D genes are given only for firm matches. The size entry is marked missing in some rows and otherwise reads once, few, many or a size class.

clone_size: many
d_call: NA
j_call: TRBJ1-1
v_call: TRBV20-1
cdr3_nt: TGCAGTGCATCAAGAACAGGGAGGGCCTACACTGAAGCTTTCTTT
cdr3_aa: CSASRTGRAYTEAFF

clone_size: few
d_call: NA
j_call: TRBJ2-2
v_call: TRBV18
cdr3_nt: TGTGCCAGCTCACCGAGGTTCACCGGGGAGCTGTTTTTT
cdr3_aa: CASSPRFTGELFF

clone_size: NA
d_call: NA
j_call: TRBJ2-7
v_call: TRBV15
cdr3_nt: TGTGCCACCAGCAGAGTGTTAGGATACGAGCAGTACTTC
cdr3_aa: CATSRVLGYEQYF

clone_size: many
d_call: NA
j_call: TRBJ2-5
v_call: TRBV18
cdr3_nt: TGTGCCAGCTCACCAAAGGCCCGGGACCAAGAGACCCAGTACTTC
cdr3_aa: CASSPKARDQETQYF

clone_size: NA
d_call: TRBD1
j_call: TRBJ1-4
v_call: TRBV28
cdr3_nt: TGTGCCAGCAGAGACAGGGTCCGCTGGGAAAAACTGTTTTTT
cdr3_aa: CASRDRVRWEKLFF

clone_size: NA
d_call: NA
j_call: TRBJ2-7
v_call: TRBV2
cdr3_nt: TGTGCCAGCAGTGAATGGCCTAGCGAGGGATACGAGCAGTACTTC
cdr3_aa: CASSEWPSEGYEQYF

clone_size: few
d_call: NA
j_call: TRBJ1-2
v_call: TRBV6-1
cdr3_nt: TGTGCCAGCTCGACTCAGGGTCACGATGGCTACACCTTC
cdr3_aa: CASSTQGHDGYTF

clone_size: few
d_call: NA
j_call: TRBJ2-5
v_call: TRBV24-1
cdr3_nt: TGTGCCACCAGTGATCCGGCAGGTCACGGGGAGACCCAGTACTTC
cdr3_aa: CATSDPAGHGETQYF

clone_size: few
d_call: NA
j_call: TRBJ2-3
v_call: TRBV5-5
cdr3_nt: TGTGCCAGCAGCTTCGAGCTAGATACGCAGTATTTT
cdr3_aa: CASSFELDTQYF

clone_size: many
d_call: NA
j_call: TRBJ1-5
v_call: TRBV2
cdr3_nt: TGTGCCAGCAGTAGGGAACGGGCTAGCAATCAGCCCCAGCATTTT
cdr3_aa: CASSRERASNQPQHF

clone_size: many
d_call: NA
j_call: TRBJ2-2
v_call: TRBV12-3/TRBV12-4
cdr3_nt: TGTGCCAGCAGTTTCGGCGGGGAGCTGTTTTTT
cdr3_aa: CASSFGGELFF

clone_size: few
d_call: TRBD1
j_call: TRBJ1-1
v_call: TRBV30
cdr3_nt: TGTGCCTGGAGGGAGGACAGGCTGAACACTGAAGCTTTCTTT
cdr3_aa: CAWREDRLNTEAFF

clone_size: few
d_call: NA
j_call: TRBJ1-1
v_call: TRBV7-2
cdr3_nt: TGTGCCAGCAGTCAGGGATGGGGGGGTTTCACTGAAGCTTTCTTT
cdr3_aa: CASSQGWGGFTEAFF

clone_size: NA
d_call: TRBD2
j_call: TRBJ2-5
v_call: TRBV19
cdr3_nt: TGTGCCAGTAGTGTGTGGGGAGGGGCGACTGAAGAGACCCAGTACTTC
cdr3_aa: CASSVWGGATEETQYF

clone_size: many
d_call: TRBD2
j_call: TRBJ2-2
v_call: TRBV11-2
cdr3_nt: TGTGCCAGCAGCCCCTTGCTAGCGGGAGGGCCCGGGGAGCTGTTTTTT
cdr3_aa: CASSPLLAGGPGELFF

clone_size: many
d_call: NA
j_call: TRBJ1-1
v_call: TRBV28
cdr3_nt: TGTGCCAGCAGTTTATATATCGGGGCTAACACTGAAGCTTTCTTT
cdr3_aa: CASSLYIGANTEAFF

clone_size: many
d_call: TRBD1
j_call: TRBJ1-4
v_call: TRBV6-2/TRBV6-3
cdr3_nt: TGTGCCACCGGAGGCCCGGGACAGGGGGCTGAAAAACTGTTTTTT
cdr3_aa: CATGGPGQGAEKLFF

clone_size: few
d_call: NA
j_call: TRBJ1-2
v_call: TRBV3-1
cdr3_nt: TGTGCCAGCAGCCAAGGAGGTTTTTTAGGGACGAGAAGAAGACGTGGCTACACCTTC
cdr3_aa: CASSQGGFLGTRRRRGYTF

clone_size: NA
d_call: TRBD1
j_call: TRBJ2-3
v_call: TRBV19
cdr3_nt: TGTGCCAGTTCACAGGGGGTTTTCACAGATACGCAGTATTTT
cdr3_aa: CASSQGVFTDTQYF

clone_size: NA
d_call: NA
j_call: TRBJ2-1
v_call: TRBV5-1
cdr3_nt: TGCGCCAGCAGCGTCCCTAGCTCCTACAATGAGCAGTTCTTC
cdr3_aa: CASSVPSSYNEQFF

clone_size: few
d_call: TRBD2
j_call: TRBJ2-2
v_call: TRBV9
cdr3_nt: TGTGCCAGCAGCGTGGGACTAGCGGGAGGAGCGAACACCGGGGAGCTGTTTTTT
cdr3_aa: CASSVGLAGGANTGELFF

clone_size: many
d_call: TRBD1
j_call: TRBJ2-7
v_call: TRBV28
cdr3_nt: TGTGCCGGCAGTTTCACCGGACAGGCAGTCAACGAGCAGTACTTC
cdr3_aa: CAGSFTGQAVNEQYF

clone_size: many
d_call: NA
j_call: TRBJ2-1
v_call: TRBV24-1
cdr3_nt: TGTGCCACAAGAGACCGAGCTTCCTACAATGAGCAGTTCTTC
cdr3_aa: CATRDRASYNEQFF

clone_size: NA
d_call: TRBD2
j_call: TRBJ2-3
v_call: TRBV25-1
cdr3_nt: TGTGCCAGCAGTGAATCGAGTCTAGCGGGAGGCAAGAGCACAGATACGCAGTATTTT
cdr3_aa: CASSESSLAGGKSTDTQYF

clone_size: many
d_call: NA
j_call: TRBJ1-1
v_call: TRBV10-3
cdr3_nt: TGTGCCATCACCTCGGACGGGAGAAACACTGAAGCTTTCTTT
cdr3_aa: CAITSDGRNTEAFF

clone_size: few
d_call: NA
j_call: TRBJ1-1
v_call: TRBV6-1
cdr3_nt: TGTGCCAGCATCTTTGACAGAATGCTGAACACTGAAGCTTTCTTT
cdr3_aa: CASIFDRMLNTEAFF

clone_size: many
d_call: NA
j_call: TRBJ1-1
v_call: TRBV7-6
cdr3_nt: TGTGCCAGCAGCTTAATAGTGAACACTGAAGCTTTCTTT
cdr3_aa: CASSLIVNTEAFF

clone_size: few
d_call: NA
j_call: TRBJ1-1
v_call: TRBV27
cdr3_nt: TGTGCCAGCAGTAGTCAGGGGTCCGCGAACACTGAAGCTTTCTTT
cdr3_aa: CASSSQGSANTEAFF

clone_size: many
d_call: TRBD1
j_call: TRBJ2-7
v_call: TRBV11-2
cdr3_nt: TGTGCCAGCAGTCCCCTCAACAGGGGAAGGGACTCCTACGAGCAGTACTTC
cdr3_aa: CASSPLNRGRDSYEQYF

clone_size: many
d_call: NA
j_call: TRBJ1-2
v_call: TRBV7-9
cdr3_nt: TGTGCCAGCAGCTTAGGCGGAGGCTCCATGGGGCGGGCCTATGGCTACACCTTC
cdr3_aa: CASSLGGGSMGRAYGYTF

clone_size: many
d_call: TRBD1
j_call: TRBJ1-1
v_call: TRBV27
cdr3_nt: TGTGCCAGCAGTCTCCGACAGGGGGGGACTGAAGCTTTCTTT
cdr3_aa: CASSLRQGGTEAFF

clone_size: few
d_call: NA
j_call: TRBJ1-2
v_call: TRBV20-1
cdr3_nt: TGCAGTGCTAGAGCGGGAGCACTTCGAGCTAACTATGGCTACACCTTC
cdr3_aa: CSARAGALRANYGYTF

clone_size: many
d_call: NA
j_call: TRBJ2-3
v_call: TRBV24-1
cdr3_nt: TGTGCCACCAGTGATCCCCACGGGCAGGGAAGGTTCGCAGATACGCAGTATTTT
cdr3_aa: CATSDPHGQGRFADTQYF

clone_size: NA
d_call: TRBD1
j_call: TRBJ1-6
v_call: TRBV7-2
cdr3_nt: TGTGCCAGCAGCACCGGGACAGGGGGGCACCACTTT
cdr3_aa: CASSTGTGGHHF

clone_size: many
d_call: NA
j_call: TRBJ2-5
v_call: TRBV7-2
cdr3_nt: TGTGCCAGCAGCTTACGCTCGGCTAGCGCCCTGGAGACCCAGTACTTC
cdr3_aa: CASSLRSASALETQYF

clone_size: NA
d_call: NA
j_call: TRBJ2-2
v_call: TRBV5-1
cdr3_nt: TGCGCCAGCTGTGAGGGGTCGGGCACCGGGGAGCTGTTTTTT
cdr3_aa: CASCEGSGTGELFF

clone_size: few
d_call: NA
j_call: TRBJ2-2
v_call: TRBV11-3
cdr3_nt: TGTGCCAGCAGCTTAGGACTCCGGGCCTTCTCCGGGGAGCTGTTTTTT
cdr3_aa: CASSLGLRAFSGELFF

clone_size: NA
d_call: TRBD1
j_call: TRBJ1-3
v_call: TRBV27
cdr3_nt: TGTGCCAGCAGTTCCAGGGGGCGAAACACCATATATTTT
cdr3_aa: CASSSRGRNTIYF

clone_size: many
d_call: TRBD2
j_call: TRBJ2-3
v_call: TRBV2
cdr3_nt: TGTGCCAGCAGTGCCGCGGGAGCCATGCACGATACGCAGTATTTT
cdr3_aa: CASSAAGAMHDTQYF

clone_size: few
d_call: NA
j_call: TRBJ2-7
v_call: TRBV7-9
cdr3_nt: TGTGCCAGCAGCCATCGGGAGCGACAGGGATCCTACGAGCAGTACTTC
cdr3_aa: CASSHRERQGSYEQYF

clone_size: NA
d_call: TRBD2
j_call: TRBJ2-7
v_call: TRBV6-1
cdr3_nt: TGTGCCAGCAGTGAAGCACTAGCGGGAGGGTCGTACGAGCAGTACTTC
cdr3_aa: CASSEALAGGSYEQYF

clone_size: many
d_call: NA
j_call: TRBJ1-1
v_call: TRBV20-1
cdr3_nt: TGCAGTGCTAGAGATACAGGGCACACTGAAGCTTTCTTT
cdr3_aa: CSARDTGHTEAFF

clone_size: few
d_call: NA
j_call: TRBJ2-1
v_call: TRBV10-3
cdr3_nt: TGTGCCATCAGGGAGAGCTCCTACAATGAGCAGTTCTTC
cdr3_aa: CAIRESSYNEQFF

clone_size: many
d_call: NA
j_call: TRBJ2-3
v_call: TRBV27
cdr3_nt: TGTGCCAGCAACGTTGTGGGAGGCCCCCTAAGGGGTACGCAGTATTTT
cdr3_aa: CASNVVGGPLRGTQYF

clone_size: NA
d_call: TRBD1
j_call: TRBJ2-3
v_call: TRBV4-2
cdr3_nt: TGTGCCAGCAGCCAACCTATGACAGGGTTAGATACGCAGTATTTT
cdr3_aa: CASSQPMTGLDTQYF

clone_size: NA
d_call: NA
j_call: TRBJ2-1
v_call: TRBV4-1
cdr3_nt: TGCGCCAGCAGCTTCCAGACCAACTCTGGGCGCAATGAGCAGTTCTTC
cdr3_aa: CASSFQTNSGRNEQFF

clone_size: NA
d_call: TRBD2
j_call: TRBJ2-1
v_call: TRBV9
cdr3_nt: TGTGCCAGCAGCCTCCATTCGGGGACTAGCCGCGAGCAGTTCTTC
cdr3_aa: CASSLHSGTSREQFF

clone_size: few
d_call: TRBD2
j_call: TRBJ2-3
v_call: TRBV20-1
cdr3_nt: TGCAGTGCAATGTCCGGGACTAGCGGGATGAGCACAGATACGCAGTATTTT
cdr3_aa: CSAMSGTSGMSTDTQYF

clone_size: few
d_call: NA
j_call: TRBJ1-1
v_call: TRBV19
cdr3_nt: TGTGCCAGTAGTATATCATCGTCTGGGAAGGGAGTAGGAACTGAAGCTTTCTTT
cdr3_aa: CASSISSSGKGVGTEAFF

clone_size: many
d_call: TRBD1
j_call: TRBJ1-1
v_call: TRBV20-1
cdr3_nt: TGCAGTGCTAGAAGACCGACAGGGGCGAACACTGAAGCTTTCTTT
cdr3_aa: CSARRPTGANTEAFF

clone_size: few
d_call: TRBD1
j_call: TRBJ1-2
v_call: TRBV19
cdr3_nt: TGTGCCAGTGGACAGGGCCCCTATGGCTACACCTTC
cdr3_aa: CASGQGPYGYTF

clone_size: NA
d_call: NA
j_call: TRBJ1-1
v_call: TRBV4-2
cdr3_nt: TGTGCCAGCAGCCAAGAGGTCGGGACCGTAGAAGCTTTCTTT
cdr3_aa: CASSQEVGTVEAFF

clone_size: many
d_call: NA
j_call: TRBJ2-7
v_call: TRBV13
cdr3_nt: TGTGCCAGCACCGTAGACGGGGCCCTCGACGAGCAGTACTTC
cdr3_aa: CASTVDGALDEQYF

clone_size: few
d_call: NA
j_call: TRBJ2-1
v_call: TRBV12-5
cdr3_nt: TGTGCTAGTGGTTCCGGTCTAGCCTACAATGAGCAGTTCTTC
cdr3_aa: CASGSGLAYNEQFF

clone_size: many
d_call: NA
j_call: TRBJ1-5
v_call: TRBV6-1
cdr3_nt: TGTGCCAGCATCCTTACAGGGATTCAGCCCCAGCATTTT
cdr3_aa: CASILTGIQPQHF